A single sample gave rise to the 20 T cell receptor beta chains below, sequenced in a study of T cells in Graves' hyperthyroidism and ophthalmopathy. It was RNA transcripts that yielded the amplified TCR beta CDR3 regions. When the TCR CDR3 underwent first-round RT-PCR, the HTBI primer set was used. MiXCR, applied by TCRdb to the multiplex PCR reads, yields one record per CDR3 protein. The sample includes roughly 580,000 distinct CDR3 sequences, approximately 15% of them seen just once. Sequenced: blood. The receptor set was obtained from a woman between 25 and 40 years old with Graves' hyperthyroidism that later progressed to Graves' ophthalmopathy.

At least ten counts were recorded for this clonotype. CDR3: CASSSFDSYNEQFF. CDR3 sequence (DNA): TGTGCCAGCAGCTCCTTTGACTCCTACAATGAGCAGTTCTTC. The chain has TRBV11-1 and TRBJ2-1; D unclear. This CDR3 contains 14 residues. Per germline, CDR1 SGHAT and CDR2 FQDESV (reference sequence). Trimming cost V 4 bases and J 0 bases, with 7 bases left between them.

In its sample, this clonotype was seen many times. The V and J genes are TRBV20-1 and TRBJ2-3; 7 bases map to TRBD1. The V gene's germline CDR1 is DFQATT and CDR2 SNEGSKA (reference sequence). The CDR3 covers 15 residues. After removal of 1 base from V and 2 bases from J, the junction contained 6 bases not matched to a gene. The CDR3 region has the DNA TGCAGTGCTAGAGCTCCCAGGGGGAACACAGATACGCAGTATTTT. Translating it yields CSARAPRGNTDTQYF.

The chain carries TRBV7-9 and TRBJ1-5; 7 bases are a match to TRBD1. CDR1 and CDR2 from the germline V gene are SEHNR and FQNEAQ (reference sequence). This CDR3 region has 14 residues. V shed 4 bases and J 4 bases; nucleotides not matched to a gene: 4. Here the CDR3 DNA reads TGTGCCAGCAGCTCGGGACAGTGGAATCAGCCCCAGCATTTT. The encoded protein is CASSSGQWNQPQHF.

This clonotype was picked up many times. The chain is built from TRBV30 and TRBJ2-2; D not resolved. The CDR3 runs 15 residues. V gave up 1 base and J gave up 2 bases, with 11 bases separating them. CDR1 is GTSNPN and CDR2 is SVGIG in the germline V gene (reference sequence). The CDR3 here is CAWSGFWTNTGELFF. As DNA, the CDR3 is TGTGCCTGGAGTGGTTTCTGGACCAACACCGGGGAGCTGTTTTTT.

The CDR3 bases are TGTGCCTGGAGGCCAGTCGGCACCGGGGAGCTGTTTTTT. It codes for CAWRPVGTGELFF. The J gene is TRBJ2-2, the V gene TRBV30, with D unresolved. CDR1 and CDR2 from the germline V gene are GTSNPN and SVGIG (reference sequence). The CDR3 covers 13 residues. With 3 bases removed from V and 4 bases from J, the gap between germline ends came to 9 bases.

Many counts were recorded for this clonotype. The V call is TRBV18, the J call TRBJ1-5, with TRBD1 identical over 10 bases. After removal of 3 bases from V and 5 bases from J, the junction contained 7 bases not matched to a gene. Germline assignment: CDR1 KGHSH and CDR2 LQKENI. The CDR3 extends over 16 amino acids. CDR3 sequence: CASSPPGQGTDQPQHF. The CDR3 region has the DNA TGTGCCAGCTCACCCCCGGGACAGGGGACCGATCAGCCCCAGCATTTT.

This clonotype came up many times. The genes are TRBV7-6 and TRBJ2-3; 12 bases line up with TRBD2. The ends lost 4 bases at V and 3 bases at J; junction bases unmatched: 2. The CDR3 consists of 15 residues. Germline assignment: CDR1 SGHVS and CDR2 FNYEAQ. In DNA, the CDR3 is TGTGCCAGCAGCTCTAGCGGGAGGGCGACAGATACGCAGTATTTT. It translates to CASSSSGRATDTQYF.

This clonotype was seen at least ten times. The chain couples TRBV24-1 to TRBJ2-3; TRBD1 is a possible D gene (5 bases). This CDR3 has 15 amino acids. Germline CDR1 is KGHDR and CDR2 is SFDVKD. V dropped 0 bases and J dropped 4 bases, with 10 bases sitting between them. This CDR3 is CATSDLAGKSDTQYF. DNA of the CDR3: TGTGCCACCAGTGATTTGGCAGGGAAGTCAGATACGCAGTATTTT.

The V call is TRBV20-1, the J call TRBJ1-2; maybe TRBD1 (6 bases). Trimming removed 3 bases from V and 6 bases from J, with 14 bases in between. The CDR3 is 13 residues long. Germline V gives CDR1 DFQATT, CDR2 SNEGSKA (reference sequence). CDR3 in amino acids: CSARIRPGDGYTF. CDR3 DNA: TGCAGTGCTAGGATCCGGCCAGGGGATGGCTACACCTTC.

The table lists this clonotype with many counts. The CDR3 bases are TGTGCCAGCAGTCCGAACTCAGGGGAAATATATTCTGAAGCTTTCTTT. This translates into CASSPNSGEIYSEAFF. The gene calls are TRBV6-1 and TRBJ1-1; tentatively, D is TRBD1 (6 bases). Trimming cost V 5 bases and J 6 bases, with 22 bases left between them. The CDR3 covers 16 residues. Germline-derived CDR1 and CDR2 are MNHNS and SASEGT.

Written as DNA, the CDR3 is TGCGCCAGCAGCCACGGACAGGGCTGGACCGGGGAGCTGTTTTTT. Translating gives CASSHGQGWTGELFF. This chain connects TRBV5-1 to TRBJ2-2, with TRBD1 matching 8 bases. The CDR3 contains 15 residues. The germline V gene encodes CDR1 SGHRS and CDR2 YFSETQ. J was trimmed by 5 bases and V by 4 bases; bases with no gene match: 7. The full variable domain, in which reference TRBV5-1 and TRBJ2-2 provide the parts outside the CDR3, is KAGVTQTPRYLIKTRGQQVTLSCSPISGHRSVSWYQQTPGQGLQFLFEYFSETQRNKGNFPGRFSGRQFSNSRSEMNVSTLELGDSALYLCASSHGQGWTGELFFGEGSRLTVL.

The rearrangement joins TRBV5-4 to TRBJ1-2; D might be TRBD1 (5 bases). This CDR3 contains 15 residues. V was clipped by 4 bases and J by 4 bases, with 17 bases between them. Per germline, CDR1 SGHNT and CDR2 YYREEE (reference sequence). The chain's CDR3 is CASSMRTREGYGYTF. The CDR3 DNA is TGTGCCAGCAGCATGCGGACCAGGGAGGGCTATGGCTACACCTTC.

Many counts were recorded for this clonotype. The CDR3 loop is CASSQAGGQGYYEQYF. The CDR3 nucleotides read TGCGCCAGCAGCCAAGCGGGAGGGCAGGGGTATTACGAGCAGTACTTC. V gene TRBV4-1 combines with J gene TRBJ2-7; 8 bases fit TRBD2. CDR3 length: 16 amino acids. CDR1 is MGHRA and CDR2 is YSYEKL in the germline V gene. V shed 1 base, J shed 4 bases, and the junction held 9 bases outside the gene matches.

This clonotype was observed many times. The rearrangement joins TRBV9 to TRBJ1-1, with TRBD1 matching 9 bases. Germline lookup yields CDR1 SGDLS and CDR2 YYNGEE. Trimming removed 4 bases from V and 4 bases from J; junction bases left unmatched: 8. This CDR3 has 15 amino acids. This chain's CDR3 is CASSSRDRAGTEAFF. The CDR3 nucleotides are TGTGCCAGCAGCTCTAGGGACAGGGCGGGCACTGAAGCTTTCTTT.

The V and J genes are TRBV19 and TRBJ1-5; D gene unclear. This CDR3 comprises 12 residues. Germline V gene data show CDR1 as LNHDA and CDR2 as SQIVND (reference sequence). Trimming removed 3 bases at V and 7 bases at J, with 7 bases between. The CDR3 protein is CASSIVNQPQHF. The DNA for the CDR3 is TGTGCCAGTAGTATTGTAAACCAGCCCCAGCATTTT. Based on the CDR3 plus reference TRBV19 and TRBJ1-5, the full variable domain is DGGITQSPKYLFRKEGQNVTLSCEQNLNHDAMYWYRQDPGQGLRLIYYSQIVNDFQKGDIAEGYSVSREKKESFPLTVTSAQKNPTAFYLCASSIVNQPQHFGDGTRLSIL.

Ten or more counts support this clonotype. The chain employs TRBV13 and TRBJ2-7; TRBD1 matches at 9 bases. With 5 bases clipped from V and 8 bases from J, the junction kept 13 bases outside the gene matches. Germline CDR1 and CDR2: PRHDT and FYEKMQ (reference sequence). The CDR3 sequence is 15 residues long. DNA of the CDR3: TGTGCCAGCAGCAGATCCGGGACAGGGATCCTCCAGCAGTACTTC. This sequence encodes CASSRSGTGILQQYF.

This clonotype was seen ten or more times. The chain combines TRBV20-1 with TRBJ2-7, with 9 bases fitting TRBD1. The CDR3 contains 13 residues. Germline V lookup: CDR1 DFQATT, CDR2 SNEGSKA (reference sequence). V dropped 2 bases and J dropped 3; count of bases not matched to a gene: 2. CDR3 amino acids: CSARSGQGYEQYF. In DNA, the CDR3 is TGCAGTGCTAGATCGGGACAGGGCTACGAGCAGTACTTC.

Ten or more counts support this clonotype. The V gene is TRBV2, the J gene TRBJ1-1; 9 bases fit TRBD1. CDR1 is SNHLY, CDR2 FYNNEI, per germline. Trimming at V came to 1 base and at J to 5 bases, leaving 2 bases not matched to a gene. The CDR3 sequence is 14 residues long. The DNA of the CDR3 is TGTGCCAGCAGTGAAGAGACAGGGGGGACTGAAGCTTTCTTT. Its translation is CASSEETGGTEAFF.

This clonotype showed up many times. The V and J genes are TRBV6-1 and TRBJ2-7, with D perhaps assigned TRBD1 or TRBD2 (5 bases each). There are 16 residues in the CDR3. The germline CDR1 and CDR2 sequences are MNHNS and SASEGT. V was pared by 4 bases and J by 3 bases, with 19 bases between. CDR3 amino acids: CASSGWGIDWDYEQYF. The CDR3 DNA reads TGTGCCAGCAGTGGGTGGGGGATCGATTGGGACTACGAGCAGTACTTC.

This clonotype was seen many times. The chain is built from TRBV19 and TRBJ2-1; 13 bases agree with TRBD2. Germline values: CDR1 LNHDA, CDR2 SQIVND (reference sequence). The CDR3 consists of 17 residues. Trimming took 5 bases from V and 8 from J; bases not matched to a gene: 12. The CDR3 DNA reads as TGTGCCAGTAGTGCCCGACTAGCGGGAGGCCCAGCCCATGAGCAGTTCTTC. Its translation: CASSARLAGGPAHEQFF. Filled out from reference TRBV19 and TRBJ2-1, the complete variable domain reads DGGITQSPKYLFRKEGQNVTLSCEQNLNHDAMYWYRQDPGQGLRLIYYSQIVNDFQKGDIAEGYSVSREKKESFPLTVTSAQKNPTAFYLCASSARLAGGPAHEQFFGPGTRLTVL.